The T cell receptor (beta chain) under discussion was sequenced for a study of OX40 agonist ivuxolimab in advanced cancers. The study, taken as a whole, reports: Certain nonresponders additionally had low normalized T-cell clonal expansion.

Repertoires were generated with immunoSEQ multiplex PCR, while TCRdb's copy carries only in-frame clones and drops some. The sample yields 95,000 to 110,000 clones, approximately 89% seen once. Germline V gene sequence: CDR1 KGHSH, CDR2 LQKENI. With 6 bases removed from V and 2 bases from J, the gap between germline ends came to 7 bases. There are 12 residues in the CDR3. On this clone itself: The antigen is unknown.

The chain employs TRBV18 and TRBJ2-5; D call uncertain. The material was CD4+ or CD8+ T cells sorted from blood, obtained in a trial of the OX40 agonist ivuxolimab. The clonotype was recovered from an adult with an advanced solid tumor such as melanoma, head and neck, liver or kidney cancer. The CDR3 bases are TGTGCCAGCTCTCAACTTCAAGAGACCCAGTACTTC. Protein sequence: CASSQLQETQYF.